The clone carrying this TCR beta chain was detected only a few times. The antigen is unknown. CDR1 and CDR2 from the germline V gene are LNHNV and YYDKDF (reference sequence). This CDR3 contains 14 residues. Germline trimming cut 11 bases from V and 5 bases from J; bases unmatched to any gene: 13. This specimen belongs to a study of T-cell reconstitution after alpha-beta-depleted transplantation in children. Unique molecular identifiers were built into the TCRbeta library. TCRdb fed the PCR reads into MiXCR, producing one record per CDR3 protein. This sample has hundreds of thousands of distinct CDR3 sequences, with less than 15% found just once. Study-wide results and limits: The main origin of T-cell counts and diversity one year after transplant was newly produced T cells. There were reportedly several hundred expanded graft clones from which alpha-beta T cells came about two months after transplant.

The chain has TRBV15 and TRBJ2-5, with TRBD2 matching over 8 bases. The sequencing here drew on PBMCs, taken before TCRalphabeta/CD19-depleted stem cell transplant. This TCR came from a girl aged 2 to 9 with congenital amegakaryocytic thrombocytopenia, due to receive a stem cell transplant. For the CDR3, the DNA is TGTGCCTCGGGAGGGTTTCAGGGGAGGGAGACCCAGTACTTC. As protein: CASGGFQGRETQYF.